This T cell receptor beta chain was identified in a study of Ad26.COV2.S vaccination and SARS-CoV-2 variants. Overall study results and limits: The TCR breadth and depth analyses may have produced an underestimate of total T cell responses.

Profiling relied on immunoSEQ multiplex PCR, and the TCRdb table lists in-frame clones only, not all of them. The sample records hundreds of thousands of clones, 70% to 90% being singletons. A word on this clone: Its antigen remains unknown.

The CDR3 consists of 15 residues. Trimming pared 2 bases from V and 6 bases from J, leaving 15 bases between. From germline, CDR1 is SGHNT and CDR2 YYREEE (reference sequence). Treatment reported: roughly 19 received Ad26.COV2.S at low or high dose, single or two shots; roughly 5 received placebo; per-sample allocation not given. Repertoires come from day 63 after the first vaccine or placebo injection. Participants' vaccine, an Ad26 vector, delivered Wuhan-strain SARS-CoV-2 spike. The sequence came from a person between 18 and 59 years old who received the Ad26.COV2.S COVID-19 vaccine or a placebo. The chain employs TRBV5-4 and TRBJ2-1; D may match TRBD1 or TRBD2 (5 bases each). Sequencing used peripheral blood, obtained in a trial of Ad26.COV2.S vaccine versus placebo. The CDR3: CASSLERGALNEQFF. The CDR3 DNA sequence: TGTGCCAGCAGCTTAGAGAGGGGAGCGCTCAATGAGCAGTTCTTC.